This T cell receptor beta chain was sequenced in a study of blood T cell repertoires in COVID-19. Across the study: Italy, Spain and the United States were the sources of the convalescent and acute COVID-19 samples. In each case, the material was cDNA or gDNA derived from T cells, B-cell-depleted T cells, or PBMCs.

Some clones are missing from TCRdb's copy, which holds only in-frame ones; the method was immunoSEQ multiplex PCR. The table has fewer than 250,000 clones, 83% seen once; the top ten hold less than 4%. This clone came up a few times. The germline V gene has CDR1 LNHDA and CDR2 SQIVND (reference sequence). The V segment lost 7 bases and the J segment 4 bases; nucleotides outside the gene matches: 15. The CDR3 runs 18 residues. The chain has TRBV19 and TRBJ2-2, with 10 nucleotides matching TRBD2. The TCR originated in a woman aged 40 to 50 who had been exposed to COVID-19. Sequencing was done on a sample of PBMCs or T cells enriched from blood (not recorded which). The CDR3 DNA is TGTGCCAGTACAGCGGGGGGGCCCCATTCTCAACGCACCGGGGAGCTGTTTTTT. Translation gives CASTAGGPHSQRTGELFF.